What follows are 29 T cell receptor beta chains derived from one specimen sequenced in a study of cytomegalovirus exposure and HLA in healthy donors. The study ran its PCR with 60 Vbeta and 13 Jbeta primers. Clones were sequenced by immunoSEQ multiplex PCR, and TCRdb holds only the in-frame ones, with some missing. Of some 150,000 clones in the sample, roughly 76% were seen once. The material sequenced was PBMCs. These receptors all stem from a woman aged 45-60 years in good health and CMV-seronegative.

The V and J genes are TRBV7-2 and TRBJ2-7, with 8 bases matching TRBD2. The V and J ends lost 1 base and 5 bases, in that order; junction bases with no gene match: 10. The germline V gene encodes CDR1 SGHTA and CDR2 FQGNSA. The length of the CDR3 is 16 residues. The CDR3 here is CASSLVVSGTGHEQYF. The CDR3 DNA reads TGTGCCAGCAGCTTAGTCGTTAGCGGGACTGGGCACGAGCAGTACTTC. Complete variable domain (other parts from reference TRBV7-2 and TRBJ2-7): GAGVSQSPSNKVTEKGKDVELRCDPISGHTALYWYRQSLGQGLEFLIYFQGNSAPDKSGLPSDRFSAERTGGSVSTLTIQRTQQEDSAVYLCASSLVVSGTGHEQYFGPGTRLTVT.

V and J are TRBV9 and TRBJ2-3; 9 positions agree with TRBD2. The junction had 3 bases not matched to a gene; V was cut back by 0 bases and J by 1 base. Germline V lookup: CDR1 SGDLS, CDR2 YYNGEE. The CDR3 covers 16 residues. The CDR3 here is CASSVGRLAGTDTQYF. The CDR3 DNA follows: TGTGCCAGCAGCGTAGGGAGACTAGCGGGCACAGATACGCAGTATTTT.

This chain uses TRBV7-9 with TRBJ2-7, with 7 positions matching TRBD2. In germline, CDR1 is SEHNR, CDR2 FQNEAQ (reference sequence). Trimming took 3 bases from V and 5 from J; bases not matched to a gene: 4. The CDR3 has 13 amino acids. DNA of the CDR3: TGTGCCAGCAGCTTTGCGGGAGAGGACGAGCAGTACTTC. Residues: CASSFAGEDEQYF.

The chain joins TRBV18 to TRBJ1-6; no definite D call. The CDR3 is 13 amino acids. With 6 bases removed from V and 4 bases from J, the gap between germline ends came to 7 bases. Germline CDR1 and CDR2: KGHSH and LQKENI. The CDR3 here is CASSNGYNSPLHF. The CDR3 DNA follows: TGTGCCAGCTCTAACGGTTATAATTCACCCCTCCACTTT.

The chain links TRBV5-1 to TRBJ1-3; D is perhaps TRBD1 (5 bases). Trimming cost V 0 bases and J 1 base, with 11 bases left between them. The germline V gene has CDR1 SGHRS and CDR2 YFSETQ. This CDR3 is built from 16 residues. Written as DNA, the CDR3 is TGCGCCAGCAGCTTGGTCGCGGGGGGTTCTGGAAACACCATATATTTT. Amino acids: CASSLVAGGSGNTIYF.

This clone was seen more than once but under ten times. V gene TRBV19 combines with J gene TRBJ1-1; D may be TRBD1 (5 bases). Germline loops: CDR1 LNHDA, CDR2 SQIVND (reference sequence). The CDR3 runs 13 residues. Trimming removed 7 bases from V and 5 bases from J, with 14 bases in between. The CDR3 reads CASTYSGGTEAFF. In DNA, the CDR3 is TGTGCCAGTACTTATTCTGGGGGGACTGAAGCTTTCTTT.

V gene TRBV6-5 combines with J gene TRBJ2-5, with TRBD1 matching 7 bases. J lost 4 bases, V lost 10 bases, and 9 bases had no gene match. CDR1 MNHEY and CDR2 SVGAGI come from the germline V gene. The CDR3 consists of 13 residues. Here the CDR3 reads CAIMRNRGETQYF. The CDR3 DNA sequence: TGTGCCATCATGCGGAACAGGGGAGAGACCCAGTACTTC.

The rearrangement joins TRBV19 to TRBJ1-5; TRBD1 matches at 8 bases. Germline V gives CDR1 LNHDA, CDR2 SQIVND (reference sequence). The CDR3 loop spans 15 amino acids. After removal of 6 bases from V and 4 bases from J, the junction contained 8 bases not matched to a gene. For the CDR3, the DNA is TGTGCCAGTAGGGCAGGGGGCTTCCCTAATCAGCCCCAGCATTTT. It translates to CASRAGGFPNQPQHF.

The rearrangement joins TRBV7-2 to TRBJ2-1; 9 bases are a match to TRBD2. The J segment lost 6 bases and the V segment lost 5 bases, leaving 11 bases of the junction unmatched. Germline V lookup: CDR1 SGHTA, CDR2 FQGNSA. The CDR3 covers 16 residues. The CDR3, as DNA: TGTGCCAGCAGCCCTTTACGGGCGGGAGGGAGCAATGAGCAGTTCTTC. Translation gives CASSPLRAGGSNEQFF.

V and J are TRBV7-2 and TRBJ1-1; no clear D. The CDR3 loop spans 12 amino acids. The V and J ends lost 2 bases and 7 bases respectively, with 8 bases between them. Germline CDR1 SGHTA, CDR2 FQGNSA. CDR3 bases: TGTGCCAGCAGCTTAATATCAGGTGAAGCTTTCTTT. Translating it yields CASSLISGEAFF.

J is TRBJ2-1 and V is TRBV6-6, with TRBD2 identical over 9 bases. The ends lost 2 bases at V and 5 bases at J; junction bases unmatched: 4. Germline lookup yields CDR1 MNHNY and CDR2 SVGAGI (reference sequence). The CDR3 runs 15 residues. The CDR3 loop reads CASSYGAGGHNEQFF. The CDR3 nucleotides read TGTGCCAGCAGTTACGGCGCGGGAGGGCACAATGAGCAGTTCTTC.

The genes are TRBV19 and TRBJ2-7; TRBD2 agrees at 9 bases. With 5 bases clipped from V and 5 bases from J, the junction kept 4 bases outside the gene matches. Germline loops: CDR1 LNHDA, CDR2 SQIVND (reference sequence). The CDR3 has 13 residues. CDR3: CASSVLAGNEQYF. DNA of the CDR3: TGTGCCAGTAGTGTCCTAGCGGGAAACGAGCAGTACTTC.

This clone has more than one count but fewer than ten. This chain links TRBV5-1 with TRBJ1-2, with D maybe TRBD1 (5 bases). V gave up 0 bases and J gave up 8 bases, with 17 bases separating them. Germline-derived CDR1 and CDR2 are SGHRS and YFSETQ. This CDR3 contains 15 residues. The CDR3: CASSLGLGQLGGYTF. The CDR3 nucleotides read TGCGCCAGCAGCTTGGGACTGGGGCAGCTTGGGGGCTACACCTTC.

This clone has a single count. The chain carries TRBV7-6 and TRBJ2-1; TRBD2 agrees at 7 bases. Trimming removed 1 base from V and 4 bases from J; junction bases left unmatched: 4. This CDR3 has 15 amino acids. The germline V gene encodes CDR1 SGHVS and CDR2 FNYEAQ. CDR3 protein: CASSLVGGDYNEQFF. The CDR3 nucleotides are TGTGCCAGCAGCTTAGTGGGGGGGGATTACAATGAGCAGTTCTTC.

The J gene is TRBJ2-7, the V gene TRBV7-2; D gene ambiguous. CDR1 is SGHTA and CDR2 is FQGNSA in the germline V gene. V was shortened by 1 base and J by 4 bases, with 14 bases between the two germline ends. The CDR3 is 15 residues long. The CDR3 DNA reads TGTGCCAGCAGCTTAGACGGCCAGGCCTTTTACGAGCAGTACTTC. Protein: CASSLDGQAFYEQYF.

The rearrangement uses TRBV20-1 and TRBJ1-1; the D is unclear. CDR1 DFQATT and CDR2 SNEGSKA come from the germline V gene (reference sequence). The CDR3 contains 11 residues. The V and J ends lost 3 bases and 5 bases respectively, with 7 bases between them. CDR3 in amino acids: CSARRITEAFF. The CDR3 DNA follows: TGCAGTGCTAGGCGAATAACTGAAGCTTTCTTT.

The chain couples TRBV29-1 to TRBJ2-1; TRBD1 is a possible D gene (5 bases). V gave up 5 bases and J gave up 8 bases, with 16 bases separating them. Looked up from germline, CDR1 is SQVTM and CDR2 is ANQGSEA. The CDR3 runs 13 residues. The CDR3 bases are TGCAGCGTTTTAGAGACAGTGGCCTATGAGCAGTTCTTC. Its translation is CSVLETVAYEQFF.

Notes on this clone: Other DNA sequences from this sample encode an identical CDR3 as well. The rearrangement joins TRBV5-1 to TRBJ2-2; tentatively, D is TRBD2 (6 bases). V was trimmed by 1 base and J by 0 bases, leaving 7 bases between them. The CDR3 has 15 residues. Germline-derived CDR1 and CDR2 are SGHRS and YFSETQ. Here the CDR3 reads CASSLTGANTGELFF. The CDR3 nucleotides are TGCGCCAGCAGCTTGACGGGGGCGAACACCGGGGAGCTGTTTTTT. Full variable domain (rest looked up from reference TRBV5-1 and TRBJ2-2): KAGVTQTPRYLIKTRGQQVTLSCSPISGHRSVSWYQQTPGQGLQFLFEYFSETQRNKGNFPGRFSGRQFSNSRSEMNVSTLELGDSALYLCASSLTGANTGELFFGEGSRLTVL.

This clone appeared a few times. This chain links TRBV10-1 with TRBJ2-1; 9 positions match TRBD2. This CDR3 contains 15 residues. J was trimmed by 8 bases and V by 3 bases; bases with no gene match: 8. Per the germline V gene, CDR1 is WNHNN and CDR2 is SYGVQD (reference sequence). CDR3 region: CASSDGLAGRDEQFF. In DNA, the CDR3 is TGCGCCAGCAGTGATGGGCTAGCGGGACGGGATGAGCAGTTCTTC.

Only a few counts were recorded for this clone. V gene TRBV6-1 combines with J gene TRBJ1-5; D not certain. V was cut by 1 base and J by 4 bases, with 11 bases left in between. The CDR3 runs 15 residues. Germline CDR1 MNHNS, CDR2 SASEGT. CDR3 bases: TGTGCCAGCAGTGAAGGGAACTTCGGGAATCAGCCCCAGCATTTT. It yields the protein CASSEGNFGNQPQHF.

J is TRBJ2-1 and V is TRBV6-1; no reliable D call. CDR3 length: 10 amino acids. Germline assignment: CDR1 MNHNS and CDR2 SASEGT. Trimming cost V 5 bases and J 10 bases, with 6 bases left between them. The CDR3 here is CASSYREQFF. DNA for the CDR3: TGTGCCAGCAGTTATAGAGAGCAGTTCTTC.

The gene calls are TRBV29-1 and TRBJ2-7; tentatively, D is TRBD2 (6 bases). Trimming pared 4 bases from V and 6 bases from J, leaving 13 bases between. This CDR3 is 12 amino acids long. Germline values: CDR1 SQVTM, CDR2 ANQGSEA. CDR3 in DNA: TGCAGCGTTGGTGCGGGGCCGAGCGAGCAGTACTTC. Its translation: CSVGAGPSEQYF.

This chain links TRBV7-9 with TRBJ2-3; TRBD2 matches 13 bases. The CDR3 spans 16 residues. J lost 3 bases, V lost 3 bases, and 3 bases had no gene match. CDR1 and CDR2 (germline): SEHNR, FQNEAQ (reference sequence). CDR3 residues: CASSFLTSGRTDTQYF. The CDR3 DNA reads TGTGCCAGCAGCTTTCTGACTAGCGGGAGGACAGATACGCAGTATTTT.

The chain is built from TRBV2 and TRBJ1-2, with TRBD1 as a possible D gene (6 bases). Germline V gene data show CDR1 as SNHLY and CDR2 as FYNNEI. V was shortened by 4 bases and J by 1 base, with 10 bases between the two germline ends. The CDR3 extends over 14 amino acids. The CDR3 DNA reads TGTGCCAGCAGTGTGGGACAAATTAACTATGGCTACACCTTC. Its protein is CASSVGQINYGYTF.

The rearrangement uses TRBV28 and TRBJ2-6; D not resolved. Germline CDR1 and CDR2: MDHEN and SYDVKM. The CDR3 length is 15 residues. V dropped 5 bases and J dropped 0 bases, with 8 bases sitting between them. In nucleotides, the CDR3 is TGTGCCAGCAGTCGTCACAGCTCTGGGGCCAACGTCCTGACTTTC. Its protein product is CASSRHSSGANVLTF.

Comment on this clone: Other DNA sequences from this sample encode an identical CDR3 as well. The V gene is TRBV4-1, the J gene TRBJ2-7; tentatively, D is TRBD2 (5 bases). Germline V CDR1 and CDR2: MGHRA, YSYEKL. V lost 3 bases, J lost 3 bases, and 9 bases lay in between. This CDR3 has 13 amino acids. Written as DNA, the CDR3 is TGCGCCAGCAGCCAGGGGAGTAGCTACGAGCAGTACTTC. It translates to CASSQGSSYEQYF.

This clone showed up just once. This chain uses TRBV15 with TRBJ1-2; possibly TRBD1 for D (6 bases). Germline CDR1 is LNHNV and CDR2 is YYDKDF (reference sequence). V was trimmed by 0 bases and J by 7 bases, leaving 18 bases between them. This CDR3 has 16 residues. The CDR3 protein is CATSRDYDSSRGGYTF. The CDR3 DNA follows: TGTGCCACCAGCAGAGATTATGACAGCTCCAGGGGTGGCTACACCTTC. The full variable domain, in which reference TRBV15 and TRBJ1-2 provide the parts outside the CDR3, is DAMVIQNPRYQVTQFGKPVTLSCSQTLNHNVMYWYQQKSSQAPKLLFHYYDKDFNNEADTPDNFQSRRPNTSFCFLDIRSPGLGDTAMYLCATSRDYDSSRGGYTFGSGTRLTVV.

The chain links TRBV29-1 to TRBJ2-7; 10 bases agree with TRBD2. With V trimmed by 5 bases and J by 0 bases, 7 bases remained unmatched. Germline lookup yields CDR1 SQVTM and CDR2 ANQGSEA. This CDR3 comprises 15 residues. CDR3 loop: CSVLEWTSGSYEQYF. CDR3 in DNA: TGCAGCGTTCTAGAATGGACTAGCGGCTCCTACGAGCAGTACTTC.

The chain recombines TRBV4-2 with TRBJ2-7, with no clear D. V gave up 0 bases and J gave up 2 bases, with 11 bases separating them. Germline V gene sequence: CDR1 LGHNA, CDR2 YNFKEQ. The length of the CDR3 is 15 residues. The CDR3 DNA reads TGTGCCAGCAGCCAAGAGTGGCCTTCCCCCTACGAGCAGTACTTC. Its translation: CASSQEWPSPYEQYF.